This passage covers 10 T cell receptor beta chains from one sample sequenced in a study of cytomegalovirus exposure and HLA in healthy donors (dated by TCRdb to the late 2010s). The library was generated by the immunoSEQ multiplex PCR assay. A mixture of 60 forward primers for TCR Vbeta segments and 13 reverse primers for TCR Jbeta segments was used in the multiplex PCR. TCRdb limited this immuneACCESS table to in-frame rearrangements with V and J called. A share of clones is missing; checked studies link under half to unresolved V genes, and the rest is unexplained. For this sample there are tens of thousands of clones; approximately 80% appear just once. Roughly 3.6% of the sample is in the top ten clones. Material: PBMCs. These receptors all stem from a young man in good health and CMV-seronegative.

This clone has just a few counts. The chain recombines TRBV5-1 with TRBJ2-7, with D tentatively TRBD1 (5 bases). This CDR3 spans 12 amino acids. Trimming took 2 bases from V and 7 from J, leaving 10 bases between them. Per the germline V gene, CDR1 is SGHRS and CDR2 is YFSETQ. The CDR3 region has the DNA TGCGCCAGCAGCTTTACAGGTCAAGAGCAGTACTTC. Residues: CASSFTGQEQYF.

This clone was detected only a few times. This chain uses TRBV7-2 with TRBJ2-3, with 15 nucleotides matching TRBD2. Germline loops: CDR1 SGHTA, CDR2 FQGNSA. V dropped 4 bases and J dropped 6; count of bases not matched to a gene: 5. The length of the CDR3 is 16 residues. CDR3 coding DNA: TGTGCCAGCAGCTCCCGGACTAGCGGGAGGGTCGATACGCAGTATTTT. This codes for CASSSRTSGRVDTQYF.

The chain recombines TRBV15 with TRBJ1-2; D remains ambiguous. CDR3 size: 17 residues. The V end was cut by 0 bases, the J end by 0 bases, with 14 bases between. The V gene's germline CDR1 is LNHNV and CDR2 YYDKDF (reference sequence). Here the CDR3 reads CATSRDYAAVPNYGYTF. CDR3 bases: TGTGCCACCAGCAGAGATTACGCGGCAGTCCCTAACTATGGCTACACCTTC. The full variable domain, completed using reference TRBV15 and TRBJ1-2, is DAMVIQNPRYQVTQFGKPVTLSCSQTLNHNVMYWYQQKSSQAPKLLFHYYDKDFNNEADTPDNFQSRRPNTSFCFLDIRSPGLGDTAMYLCATSRDYAAVPNYGYTFGSGTRLTVV.

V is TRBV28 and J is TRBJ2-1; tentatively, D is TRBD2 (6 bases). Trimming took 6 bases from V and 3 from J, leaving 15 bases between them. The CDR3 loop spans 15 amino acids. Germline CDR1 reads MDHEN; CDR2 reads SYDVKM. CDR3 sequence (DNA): TGTGCCAGCAGACTAAGCGGGTTAATCTACAATGAGCAGTTCTTC. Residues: CASRLSGLIYNEQFF.

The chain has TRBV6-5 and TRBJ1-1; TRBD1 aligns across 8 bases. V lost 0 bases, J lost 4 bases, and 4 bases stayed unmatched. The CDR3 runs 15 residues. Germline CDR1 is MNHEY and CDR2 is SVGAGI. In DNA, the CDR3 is TGTGCCAGCAGTTACTCGGGACAGGAACTCACTGAAGCTTTCTTT. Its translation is CASSYSGQELTEAFF.

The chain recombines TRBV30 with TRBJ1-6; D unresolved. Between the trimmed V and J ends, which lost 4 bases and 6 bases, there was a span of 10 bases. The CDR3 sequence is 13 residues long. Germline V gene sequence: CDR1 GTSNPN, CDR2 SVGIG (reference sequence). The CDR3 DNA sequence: TGTGCCTGGAACAGAAGAACTAATTCACCCCTCCACTTT. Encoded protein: CAWNRRTNSPLHF.

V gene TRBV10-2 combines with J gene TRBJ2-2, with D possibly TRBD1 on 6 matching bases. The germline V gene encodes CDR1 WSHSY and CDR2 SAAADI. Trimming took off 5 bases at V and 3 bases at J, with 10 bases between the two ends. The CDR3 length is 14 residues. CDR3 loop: CASSKQGDTGELFF. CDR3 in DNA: TGCGCCAGCAGTAAACAGGGAGACACCGGGGAGCTGTTTTTT.

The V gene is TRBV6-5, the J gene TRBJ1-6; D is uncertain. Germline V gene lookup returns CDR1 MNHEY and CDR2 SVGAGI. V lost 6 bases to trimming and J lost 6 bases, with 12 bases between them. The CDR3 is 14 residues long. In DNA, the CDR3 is TGTGCCAGCAGCCCCTACCTTAGTAATTCACCCCTCCACTTT. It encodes CASSPYLSNSPLHF.

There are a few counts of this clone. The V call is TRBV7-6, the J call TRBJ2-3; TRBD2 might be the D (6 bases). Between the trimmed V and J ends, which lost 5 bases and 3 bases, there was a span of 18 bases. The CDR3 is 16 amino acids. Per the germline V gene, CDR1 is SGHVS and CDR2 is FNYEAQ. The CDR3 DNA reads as TGTGCCAGCAGCCCTAGGCGGGGTAGCGTAACAGATACGCAGTATTTT. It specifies CASSPRRGSVTDTQYF.

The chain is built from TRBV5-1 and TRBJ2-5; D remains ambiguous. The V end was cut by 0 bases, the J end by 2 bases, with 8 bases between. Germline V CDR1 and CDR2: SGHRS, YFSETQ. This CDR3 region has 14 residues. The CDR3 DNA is TGCGCCAGCAGCTTGGAGGCAGGTCAAGAGACCCAGTACTTC. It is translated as CASSLEAGQETQYF.